Each of the 18 T cell receptor beta chains below was sequenced from the same sample in a study of cytomegalovirus exposure and HLA in healthy donors. The PCR had 60 Vbeta and 13 Jbeta primers. This table comes from immunoSEQ multiplex PCR, and its TCRdb copy is limited to in-frame clones, with some not included. The data contain around 150,000 clones, around three quarters of them singletons. Sequenced input: PBMCs. These receptors were obtained from a man aged 35 to 55 in good health and CMV-seronegative.

This clone was detected only a few times. Other DNA sequences within the sample encode an identical CDR3. The chain links TRBV27 to TRBJ2-5, with D hard to call. There are 13 residues in the CDR3. Germline V gene data show CDR1 as MNHEY and CDR2 as SMNVEV (reference sequence). The V end lost 4 bases, the J end lost 0 bases, and 6 bases lay between the germline ends. This CDR3 reads CASSSPYQETQYF. CDR3 nucleotides: TGTGCCAGCAGTTCCCCGTACCAAGAGACCCAGTACTTC.

There are a few counts of this clone. CDR3 coding DNA: TGTGCCAGTAACGGACAGACTAGCACAGATACGCAGTATTTT. Translation: CASNGQTSTDTQYF. The chain employs TRBV2 and TRBJ2-3, with TRBD1 as a possible D gene (6 bases). With 9 bases removed from V and 0 bases from J, the gap between germline ends came to 13 bases. Germline CDR1 and CDR2: SNHLY and FYNNEI. This CDR3 contains 14 residues.

V usage is TRBV2 and J usage is TRBJ1-6; a possible D gene is TRBD1 (5 bases). Trimming took 5 bases from V and 1 from J, leaving 9 bases between them. Germline V gene sequence: CDR1 SNHLY, CDR2 FYNNEI. The CDR3 extends over 15 amino acids. The CDR3 region has the DNA TGTGCCAGCAGTCCTCAGGGTTCCTATAATTCACCCCTCCACTTT. This gives the protein CASSPQGSYNSPLHF.

This sequence joins TRBV9 and TRBJ1-1; tentative D call: TRBD1 (5 bases). Germline lookup yields CDR1 SGDLS and CDR2 YYNGEE. V lost 4 bases, J lost 8 bases, and 12 bases lay in between. The CDR3 has 12 residues. CDR3 region: CASSSQGSEAFF. CDR3 sequence (DNA): TGTGCCAGCAGCTCCCAGGGTTCAGAAGCTTTCTTT.

This clone occurred once. The J gene is TRBJ2-7, the V gene TRBV5-6, with unresolved D. V shed 6 bases and J shed 0 bases, with 10 bases lying between them. The CDR3 spans 13 residues. Per the germline V gene, CDR1 is SGHDT and CDR2 is YYEEEE. CDR3 protein: CASTSISSYEQYF. As DNA, the CDR3 is TGTGCCAGCACATCGATCAGCTCCTACGAGCAGTACTTC.

The J gene is TRBJ2-1, the V gene TRBV4-1; 12 bases are a match to TRBD2. This CDR3 region has 15 residues. Unmatched junction bases numbered 2, after V lost 3 bases and J lost 5 bases. Per germline, CDR1 MGHRA and CDR2 YSYEKL. This chain's CDR3 is CASSQRLAGDNEQFF. For the CDR3, the DNA is TGCGCCAGCAGCCAGAGACTAGCGGGGGACAATGAGCAGTTCTTC.

The rearrangement links TRBV7-9 to TRBJ2-5; 7 nucleotides match TRBD1. The CDR3 sequence is 14 residues long. The J segment lost 0 bases and the V segment lost 5 bases, leaving 3 bases of the junction unmatched. Looked up from germline, CDR1 is SEHNR and CDR2 is FQNEAQ (reference sequence). The CDR3 is CASSPRGYQETQYF. The CDR3 DNA reads as TGTGCCAGCAGCCCCAGGGGGTACCAAGAGACCCAGTACTTC.

The rearrangement links TRBV29-1 to TRBJ2-3, with TRBD2 matching 8 bases. From germline, CDR1 is SQVTM and CDR2 ANQGSEA. After removal of 7 bases from V and 4 bases from J, the junction contained 4 bases not matched to a gene. The CDR3 is 12 amino acids. CDR3 bases: TGCAGCGCCGGACTAGCTTCAGATACGCAGTATTTT. Its translation: CSAGLASDTQYF.

The chain carries TRBV6-5 and TRBJ2-7; D perhaps matches TRBD1 (6 bases). Trimming left V 5 bases short and J 0 bases short, with 14 bases between. Germline V gene data show CDR1 as MNHEY and CDR2 as SVGAGI. This CDR3 has 15 amino acids. The CDR3 DNA reads TGTGCCAGCAGTCCGGGACACGGAAGCTCCTACGAGCAGTACTTC. It is translated as CASSPGHGSSYEQYF.

The V call is TRBV6-5, the J call TRBJ2-7; 8 positions match TRBD2. Germline values: CDR1 MNHEY, CDR2 SVGAGI. The CDR3 sequence is 13 residues long. The trim removed 8 bases at V and 1 base at J, leaving 4 bases unmatched. CDR3 DNA: TGTGCCAGCCGCCCGGGAGGGTCCTACGAGCAGTACTTC. Its protein product is CASRPGGSYEQYF.

The rearrangement joins TRBV14 to TRBJ1-5; a possible D gene is TRBD1 (6 bases). Trimming took off 1 base at V and 11 bases at J, with 21 bases between the two ends. The V gene's germline CDR1 is SGHDN and CDR2 FVKESK. The CDR3 has 16 residues. The chain's CDR3 is CASSQAGHSGGLAQHF. The CDR3 nucleotides read TGTGCCAGCAGCCAAGCGGGACACTCGGGGGGTTTGGCCCAGCATTTT.

This clone showed up just a few times. This chain uses TRBV9 with TRBJ2-3, with TRBD1 as a possible D gene (8 bases). The germline V gene has CDR1 SGDLS and CDR2 YYNGEE. V was shortened by 3 bases and J by 3 bases, with 11 bases between the two germline ends. CDR3 size: 14 residues. For the CDR3, the DNA is TGTGCCAGCAGCGAACAGGGGGGGACAGATACGCAGTATTTT. It is translated as CASSEQGGTDTQYF.

V gene TRBV7-7 combines with J gene TRBJ2-1; D not resolved. The CDR3 covers 14 residues. Germline CDR1 SSHAT, CDR2 FNYEAQ (reference sequence). V lost 1 base to trimming and J lost 10 bases, with 14 bases between them. Here the CDR3 reads CASSLESRGEEQFF. As DNA, the CDR3 is TGTGCCAGCAGCTTAGAATCGCGCGGTGAAGAGCAGTTCTTC.

The rearrangement uses TRBV7-3 and TRBJ2-7; 12 nucleotides match TRBD2. Trimming removed 4 bases from V and 3 bases from J; junction bases left unmatched: 4. The length of the CDR3 is 15 residues. CDR1 SGHTA and CDR2 FQGTGA come from the germline V gene. CDR3 nucleotide sequence: TGTGCCAGCAGCTATGGACTAGCGGGGAACTACGAGCAGTACTTC. It codes for CASSYGLAGNYEQYF.

V and J are TRBV10-3 and TRBJ2-7; no reliable D call. CDR1 and CDR2 from the germline V gene are ENHRY and SYGVKD. V lost 4 bases and J 5 bases, leaving 18 bases between the germline ends. CDR3 size: 15 residues. Written as DNA, the CDR3 is TGTGCCATCAGTGTGGAAGGCGAATGGGCCGACGAGCAGTACTTC. It codes for CAISVEGEWADEQYF.

This clone was seen a few times. CDR3 amino acids: CATETGLEAFF. In DNA form, the CDR3 reads TGTGCCACCGAGACAGGGCTTGAAGCTTTCTTT. This chain joins TRBV28 and TRBJ1-1; 7 bases map to TRBD1. The germline V gene encodes CDR1 MDHEN and CDR2 SYDVKM. Losses at the gene ends were 10 bases for V and 7 bases for J; bases not matched to a gene: 6. This CDR3 contains 11 residues. Based on the CDR3 plus reference TRBV28 and TRBJ1-1, the full variable domain is DVKVTQSSRYLVKRTGEKVFLECVQDMDHENMFWYRQDPGLGLRLIYFSYDVKMKEKGDIPEGYSVSREKKERFSLILESASTNQTSMYLCATETGLEAFFGQGTRLTVV.

This clone was detected a few times. The chain is built from TRBV28 and TRBJ2-5, with 11 nucleotides matching TRBD1. V shed 4 bases, J shed 2 bases, and the junction held 6 bases outside the gene matches. Per germline, CDR1 MDHEN and CDR2 SYDVKM. The CDR3 has 16 residues. CDR3 in amino acids: CASSYTGQGDQETQYF. The CDR3 nucleotides are TGTGCCAGCAGTTACACGGGACAGGGGGATCAAGAGACCCAGTACTTC.

V usage is TRBV27 and J usage is TRBJ2-7; 8 bases are a match to TRBD2. Germline trimming cut 5 bases from V and 0 bases from J; bases unmatched to any gene: 9. CDR1 MNHEY and CDR2 SMNVEV come from the germline V gene (reference sequence). This CDR3 comprises 16 residues. CDR3 residues: CASSPRGGGTSYEQYF. As DNA, the CDR3 is TGTGCCAGCAGTCCCCGGGGGGGCGGGACCTCCTACGAGCAGTACTTC.